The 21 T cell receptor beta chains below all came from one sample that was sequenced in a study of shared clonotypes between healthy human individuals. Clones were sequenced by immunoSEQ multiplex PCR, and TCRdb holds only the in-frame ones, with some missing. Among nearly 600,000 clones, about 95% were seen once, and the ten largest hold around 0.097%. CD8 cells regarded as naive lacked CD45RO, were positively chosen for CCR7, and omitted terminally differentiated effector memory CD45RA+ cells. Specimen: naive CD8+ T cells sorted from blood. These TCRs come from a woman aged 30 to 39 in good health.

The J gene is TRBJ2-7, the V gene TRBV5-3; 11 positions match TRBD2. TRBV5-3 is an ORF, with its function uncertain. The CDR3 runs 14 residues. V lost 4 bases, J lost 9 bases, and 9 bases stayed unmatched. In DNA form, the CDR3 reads TGTGCCAGAAGCGAGGGGACTAGCGGCCCGGGGCAGTACTTC. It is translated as CARSEGTSGPGQYF.

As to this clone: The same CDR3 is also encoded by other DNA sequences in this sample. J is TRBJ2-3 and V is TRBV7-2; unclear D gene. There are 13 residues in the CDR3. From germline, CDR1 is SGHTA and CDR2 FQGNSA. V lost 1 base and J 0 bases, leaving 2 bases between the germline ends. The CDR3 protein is CASSLVSTDTQYF. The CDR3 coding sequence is TGTGCCAGCAGCTTAGTCAGCACAGATACGCAGTATTTT.

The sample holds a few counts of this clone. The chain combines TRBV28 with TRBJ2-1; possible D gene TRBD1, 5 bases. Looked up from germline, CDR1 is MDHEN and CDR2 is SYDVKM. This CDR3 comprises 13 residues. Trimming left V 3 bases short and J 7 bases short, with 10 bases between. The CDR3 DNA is TGTGCCAGCAGTTTCGACAGATTAAATGAGCAGTTCTTC. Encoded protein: CASSFDRLNEQFF. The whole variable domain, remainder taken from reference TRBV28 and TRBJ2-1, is DVKVTQSSRYLVKRTGEKVFLECVQDMDHENMFWYRQDPGLGLRLIYFSYDVKMKEKGDIPEGYSVSREKKERFSLILESASTNQTSMYLCASSFDRLNEQFFGPGTRLTVL.

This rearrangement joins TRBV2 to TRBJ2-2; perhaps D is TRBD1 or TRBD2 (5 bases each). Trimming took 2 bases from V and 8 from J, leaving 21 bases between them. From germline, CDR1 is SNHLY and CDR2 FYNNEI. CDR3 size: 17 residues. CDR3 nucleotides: TGTGCCAGCAGTGAATCCCCGGGGACCCTTATAGGTGGGGAGCTGTTTTTT. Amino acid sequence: CASSESPGTLIGGELFF.

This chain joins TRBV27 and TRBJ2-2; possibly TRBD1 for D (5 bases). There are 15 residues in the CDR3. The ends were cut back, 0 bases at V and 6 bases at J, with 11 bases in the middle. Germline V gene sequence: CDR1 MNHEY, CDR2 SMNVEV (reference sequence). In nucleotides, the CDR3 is TGTGCCAGCAGTTTATCGACTGGGGCGGCCGGGGAGCTGTTTTTT. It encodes CASSLSTGAAGELFF.

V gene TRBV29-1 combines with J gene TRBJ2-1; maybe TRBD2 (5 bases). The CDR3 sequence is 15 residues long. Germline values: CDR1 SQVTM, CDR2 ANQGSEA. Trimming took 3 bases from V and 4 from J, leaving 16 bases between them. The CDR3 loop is CSVEEVWGEYNEQFF. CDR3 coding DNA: TGCAGCGTTGAGGAGGTTTGGGGAGAGTACAATGAGCAGTTCTTC.

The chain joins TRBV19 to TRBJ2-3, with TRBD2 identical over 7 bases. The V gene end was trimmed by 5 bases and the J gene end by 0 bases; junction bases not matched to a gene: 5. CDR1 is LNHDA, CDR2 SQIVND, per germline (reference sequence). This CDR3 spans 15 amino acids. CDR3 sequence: CASSSTSVSTDTQYF. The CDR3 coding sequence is TGTGCCAGTAGTTCCACTAGCGTCAGCACAGATACGCAGTATTTT.

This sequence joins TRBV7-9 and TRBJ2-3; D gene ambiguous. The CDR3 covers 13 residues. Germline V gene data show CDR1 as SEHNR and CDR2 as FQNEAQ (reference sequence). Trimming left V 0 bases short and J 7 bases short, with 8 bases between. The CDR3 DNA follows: TGTGCCAGCAGCTTAGCCGGCAGCAATACGCAGTATTTT. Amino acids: CASSLAGSNTQYF.

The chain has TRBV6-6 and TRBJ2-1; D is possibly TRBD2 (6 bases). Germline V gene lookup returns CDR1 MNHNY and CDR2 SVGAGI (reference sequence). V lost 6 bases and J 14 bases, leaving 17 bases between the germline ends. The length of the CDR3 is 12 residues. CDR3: CASSPGLGGEFF. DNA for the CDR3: TGTGCCAGCAGCCCGGGACTGGGTGGTGAGTTCTTC.

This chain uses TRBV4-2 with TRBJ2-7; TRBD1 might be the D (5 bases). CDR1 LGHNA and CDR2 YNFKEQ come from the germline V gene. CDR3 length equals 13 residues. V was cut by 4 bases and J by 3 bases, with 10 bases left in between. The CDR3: CASSPDGHYEQYF. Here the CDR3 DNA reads TGTGCCAGCAGCCCAGACGGACACTACGAGCAGTACTTC.

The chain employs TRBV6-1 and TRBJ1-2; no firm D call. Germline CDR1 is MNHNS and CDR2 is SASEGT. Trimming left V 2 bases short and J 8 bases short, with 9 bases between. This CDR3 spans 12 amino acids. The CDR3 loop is CASSELREGYTF. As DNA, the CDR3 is TGTGCCAGCAGTGAACTTAGGGAGGGCTACACCTTC.

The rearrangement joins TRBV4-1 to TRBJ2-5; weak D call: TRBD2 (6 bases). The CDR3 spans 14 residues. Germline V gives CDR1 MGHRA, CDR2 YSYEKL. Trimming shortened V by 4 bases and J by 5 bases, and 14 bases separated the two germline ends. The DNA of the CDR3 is TGCGCCAGCAGCCCGGAGGGGTTTTGGGAGACCCAGTACTTC. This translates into CASSPEGFWETQYF.

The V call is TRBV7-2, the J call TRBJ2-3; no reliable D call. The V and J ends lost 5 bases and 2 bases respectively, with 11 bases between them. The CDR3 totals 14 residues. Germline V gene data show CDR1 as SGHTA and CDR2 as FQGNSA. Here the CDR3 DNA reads TGTGCCAGCAGCCCCAGTACGGCCACAGATACGCAGTATTTT. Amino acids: CASSPSTATDTQYF.

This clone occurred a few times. The CDR3 spells CASSSGTGGYEQYF. DNA of the CDR3: TGTGCCAGCAGTTCCGGGACAGGGGGATACGAGCAGTACTTC. The chain carries TRBV21-1 and TRBJ2-7; the table's D gene call, TRBD1, was not cross checked with the DNA. TRBV21-1 has pseudogene status. The CDR3 has 14 amino acids.

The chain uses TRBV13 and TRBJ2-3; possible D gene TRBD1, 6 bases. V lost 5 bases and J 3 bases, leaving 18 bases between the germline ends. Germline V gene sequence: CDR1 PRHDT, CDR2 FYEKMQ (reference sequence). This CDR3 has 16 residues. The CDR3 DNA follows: TGTGCCAGCAGCCCCAGGGGAGCCGGCTCTACAGATACGCAGTATTTT. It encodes CASSPRGAGSTDTQYF.

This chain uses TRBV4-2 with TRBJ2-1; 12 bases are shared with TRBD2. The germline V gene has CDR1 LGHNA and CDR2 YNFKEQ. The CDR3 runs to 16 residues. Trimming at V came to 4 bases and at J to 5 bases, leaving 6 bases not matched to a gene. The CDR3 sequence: CASSPRTSGNHNEQFF. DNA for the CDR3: TGTGCCAGCAGCCCCCGGACTAGCGGGAACCACAATGAGCAGTTCTTC.

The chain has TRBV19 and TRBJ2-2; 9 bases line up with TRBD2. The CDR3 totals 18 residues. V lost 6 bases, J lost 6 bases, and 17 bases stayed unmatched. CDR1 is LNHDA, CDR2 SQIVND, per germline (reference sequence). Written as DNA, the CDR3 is TGTGCCAGTAGGGGAGCGTCTAGCGGGACCGAGGATCCCGGGGAGCTGTTTTTT. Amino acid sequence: CASRGASSGTEDPGELFF.

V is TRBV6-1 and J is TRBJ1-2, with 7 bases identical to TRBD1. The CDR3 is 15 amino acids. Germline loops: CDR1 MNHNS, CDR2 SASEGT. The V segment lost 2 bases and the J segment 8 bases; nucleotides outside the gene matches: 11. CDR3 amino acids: CASSEQGDSLYGYTF. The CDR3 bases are TGTGCCAGCAGTGAACAAGGGGACAGTCTTTACGGCTACACCTTC.

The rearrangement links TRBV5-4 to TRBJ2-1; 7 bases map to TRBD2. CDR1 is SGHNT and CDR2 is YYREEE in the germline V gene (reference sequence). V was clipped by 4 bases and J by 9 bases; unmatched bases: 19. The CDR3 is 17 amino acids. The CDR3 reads CASSRARGRVFFSEQFF. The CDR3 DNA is TGTGCCAGCAGCCGGGCACGTGGGAGGGTCTTTTTTAGTGAGCAGTTCTTC.

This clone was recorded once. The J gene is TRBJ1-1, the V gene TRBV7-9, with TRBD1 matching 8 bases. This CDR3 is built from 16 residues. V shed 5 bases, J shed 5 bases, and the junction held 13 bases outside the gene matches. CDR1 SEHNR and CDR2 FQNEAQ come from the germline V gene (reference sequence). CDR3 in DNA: TGTGCCAGCAGCCTCTTTAGGACAGGGCCAGAAACTGAAGCTTTCTTT. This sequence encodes CASSLFRTGPETEAFF.

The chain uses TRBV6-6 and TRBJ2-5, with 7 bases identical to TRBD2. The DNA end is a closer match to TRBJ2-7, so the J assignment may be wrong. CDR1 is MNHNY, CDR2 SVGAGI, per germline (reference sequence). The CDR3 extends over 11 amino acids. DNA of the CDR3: TGTGCCAGGACGGGAGGCTACGAGCAGTACTTC. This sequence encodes CARTGGYEQYF.